Listed below are T cell receptor beta chains from one sample, sequenced in a study of technical replicates of blood from a handful of donors. Clones were read by immunoSEQ multiplex PCR, and TCRdb kept only the in-frame ones, dropping some. The sample shows 62,000 or so clones, around 87% of them seen only once. Material for sequencing was PBMCs. The origin of the receptors is a human donor in good health. Some clones in this sample may be carry-over from other donors' samples. Each CDR3 is given with its conserved first and last residue. Fields, in order: V gene, J gene, clone size, D gene, CDR3 protein, CDR3 DNA. D genes are given only for firm matches. Some rows mark clone size as missing; the rest say once, few, many or name a class of expanded clone.

TRBV4-2	TRBJ2-1	.	TRBD2	CAAAEKRASGRSSYNEQFF	TGTGCCGCAGCCGAAAAGCGGGCTAGCGGGAGAAGCTCCTACAATGAGCAGTTCTTC
TRBV9	TRBJ2-1	.	.	CASSVGTGARNEQFF	TGTGCCAGCAGCGTAGGAACGGGAGCACGTAATGAGCAGTTCTTC
TRBV6-5	TRBJ2-1	.	.	CASSYAGAAYNEQFF	TGTGCCAGCAGTTACGCAGGGGCCGCCTACAATGAGCAGTTCTTC
TRBV30	TRBJ1-6	.	.	CAWRGEGDSPLHF	TGTGCCTGGAGGGGAGAAGGAGATTCACCCCTCCACTTT
TRBV6-5	TRBJ1-1	.	.	CASSYSGRESAFF	TGTGCCAGCAGTTACTCTGGTCGGGAATCGGCTTTCTTT
TRBV4-2	TRBJ2-3	.	TRBD2	CASSQAGGPTDTQYF	TGTGCCAGCAGCCAAGCGGGAGGGCCGACAGATACGCAGTATTTT
TRBV2	TRBJ1-2	.	TRBD1	CASNRTPGQLNYGYTF	TGTGCCAGCAACCGAACCCCGGGACAGCTGAACTATGGCTACACCTTC
TRBV18	TRBJ2-2	.	.	CASSGAVDTGELFF	TGTGCCAGCTCAGGGGCGGTTGACACCGGGGAGCTGTTTTTT
TRBV7-3	TRBJ2-2	.	.	CASSLGRANTGELFF	TGTGCCAGCAGCTTAGGGCGCGCGAACACCGGGGAGCTGTTTTTT
TRBV6-1	TRBJ1-4	.	.	CASSERGSAIFEKLFF	TGTGCCAGCAGTGAACGGGGGAGCGCAATATTTGAAAAACTGTTTTTT
TRBV2	TRBJ2-7	.	.	CASMDSTYEQYF	TGTGCCAGCATGGACAGTACCTACGAGCAGTACTTC
TRBV7-7	TRBJ2-5	.	TRBD2	CASSPLAVGETQYF	TGTGCCAGCAGCCCACTAGCGGTCGGAGAGACCCAGTACTTC
TRBV15	TRBJ1-4	.	.	CATSRVSLNEKLFF	TGTGCCACCAGCAGAGTCAGTCTTAATGAAAAACTGTTTTTT
TRBV5-1	TRBJ1-2	once	.	CASSLSGTGGGLYGYTF	TGCGCCAGCAGCTTGTCTGGGACCGGCGGGGGGCTCTACGGCTACACCTTC
TRBV7-9	TRBJ2-7	.	.	CASSLDSSYEQYF	TGTGCCAGCAGCTTGGACAGCTCCTACGAGCAGTACTTC
TRBV30	TRBJ2-5	.	.	CAWQIQETQYF	TGTGCCTGGCAGATACAAGAGACCCAGTACTTC
TRBV6-5	TRBJ1-2	.	TRBD1	CASSMGQGAGGYTF	TGTGCCAGCAGCATGGGACAGGGGGCGGGAGGCTACACCTTC
TRBV6-6	TRBJ2-7	.	TRBD1	CASSYLDREAEQYF	TGTGCCAGCAGTTACCTGGACAGGGAGGCCGAGCAGTACTTC
TRBV7-2	TRBJ1-3	once	.	CASSQQARITSGNTIYF	TGTGCCAGCAGCCAACAGGCCAGGATCACCTCTGGAAACACCATATATTTT
TRBV19	TRBJ1-3	.	.	CASSITTGSSGNTIYF	TGTGCCAGTAGTATCACCACAGGCAGCTCTGGAAACACCATATATTTT
TRBV12-5	TRBJ2-1	.	TRBD1	CASGPQGGLSYNEQFF	TGTGCTAGTGGTCCACAGGGGGGCCTCTCCTACAATGAGCAGTTCTTC
TRBV19	TRBJ1-2	.	.	CASSPLTNGHYGYTF	TGTGCCAGTAGTCCCTTGACTAATGGGCACTATGGCTACACCTTC
TRBV10-3	TRBJ2-3	once	TRBD2	CAISALRAGGTDTQYF	TGTGCCATCAGTGCTCTTCGTGCGGGGGGCACAGATACGCAGTATTTT
TRBV7-8	TRBJ2-7	.	.	CASSLRRGEDEQYF	TGTGCCAGCAGCTTAAGGCGAGGAGAGGACGAGCAGTACTTC
TRBV5-1	TRBJ2-1	.	TRBD2	CASRQTGTSGNEQFF	TGCGCCAGCAGACAAACCGGGACTAGCGGCAATGAGCAGTTCTTC
TRBV11-1	TRBJ2-7	.	TRBD2	CASSLAVGLVFHEQYF	TGTGCCAGCAGCTTAGCGGTGGGACTAGTCTTCCACGAGCAGTACTTC